These 18 T cell receptor beta chains were all obtained from the same sample, sequenced in a study of T cells in Graves' hyperthyroidism and ophthalmopathy. The TCR beta CDR3 regions underwent amplification using RNA transcripts as the source. A set of HTBI primers served as the primers for a first-round RT-PCR of the TCR CDR3. TCRdb itself ran the multiplex PCR reads through MiXCR, one entry per CDR3 protein. The sample includes roughly 510,000 distinct CDR3 sequences, less than 25% of them seen just once. Sequenced: blood. Receptors originate from a man between 18 and 35 years old with Graves' hyperthyroidism.

The gene calls are TRBV6-1 and TRBJ2-5; TRBD2 aligns across 13 bases. The CDR3 covers 17 residues. Germline V gene lookup returns CDR1 MNHNS and CDR2 SASEGT. The V gene end was trimmed by 7 bases and the J gene end by 1 base; junction bases not matched to a gene: 9. The CDR3 bases are TGTGCCAGCAACTCCGGACTAGCGGGGGTAACCCAAGAGACCCAGTACTTC. Its translation is CASNSGLAGVTQETQYF.

This clonotype has a count of ten or more. The chain combines TRBV5-1 with TRBJ1-1, with D maybe TRBD1 (5 bases). CDR3 size: 15 residues. Trimming removed 0 bases from V and 1 base from J, with 10 bases in between. Germline values: CDR1 SGHRS, CDR2 YFSETQ. Written as DNA, the CDR3 is TGCGCCAGCAGCTTGGGCCAGGGTAGGAACACTGAAGCTTTCTTT. Protein sequence: CASSLGQGRNTEAFF.

This clonotype appeared a few times. Mismatch with germline at one junction end may stem from a read error. The chain uses TRBV6-2 or TRBV6-3 and TRBJ1-5, with no clear D. This CDR3 spans 16 amino acids. CDR1 is MNHEY, CDR2 SVGEGT, per germline. The CDR3 DNA is TGTGCCAGCGGTTACCCTCCGGGGTATCAAAATCAGCCCCAGCATTTT. Protein sequence: CASGYPPGYQNQPQHF.

This clonotype was seen more than once but under ten times. The rearrangement joins TRBV27 to TRBJ2-6, with D unresolved. CDR1 is MNHEY and CDR2 is SMNVEV in the germline V gene (reference sequence). Trimming left V 0 bases short and J 0 bases short, with 9 bases between. The CDR3 length is 17 residues. The CDR3 bases are TGTGCCAGCAGTTTATCGAAAACCAACTCTGGGGCCAACGTCCTGACTTTC. It encodes CASSLSKTNSGANVLTF.

This clonotype was detected ten times or more. The CDR3 nucleotides are TGTGCCAGCAGCACTTACAGGGACTCTGGAAACACCATATATTTT. Its translation: CASSTYRDSGNTIYF. The J gene is TRBJ1-3, the V gene TRBV11-2; a weak D match, TRBD1 (6 bases). Germline-derived CDR1 and CDR2 are SGHAT and FQNNGV. Deletions cut 5 bases from V and 0 bases from J, with 11 bases between. The CDR3 length is 15 residues.

Many counts were recorded for this clonotype. This chain connects TRBV11-2 to TRBJ2-5, with D maybe TRBD1 (5 bases). Between the trimmed V and J ends, which lost 1 base and 2 bases, there was a span of 11 bases. Germline V CDR1 and CDR2: SGHAT, FQNNGV. The CDR3 length is 15 residues. The CDR3 reads CASSLVSQGQETQYF. The DNA for the CDR3 is TGTGCCAGCAGCTTAGTTTCCCAGGGACAAGAGACCCAGTACTTC. The full variable domain, its missing parts supplied by reference TRBV11-2 and TRBJ2-5, is EAGVAQSPRYKIIEKRQSVAFWCNPISGHATLYWYQQILGQGPKLLIQFQNNGVVDDSQLPKDRFSAERLKGVDSTLKIQPAKLEDSAVYLCASSLVSQGQETQYFGPGTRLLVL.

This clonotype came up many times. This chain links TRBV9 with TRBJ1-2, with TRBD1 matching over 9 bases. The V gene's germline CDR1 is SGDLS and CDR2 YYNGEE. The CDR3 is made up of 15 amino acids. The V gene end was trimmed by 3 bases and the J gene end by 8 bases; junction bases not matched to a gene: 11. CDR3 residues: CASSASPDRGEGYTF. The CDR3 DNA reads as TGTGCCAGCAGCGCCTCCCCGGACAGGGGTGAGGGCTACACCTTC.

This clonotype was seen more than once but under ten times. The chain couples TRBV6-1 to TRBJ2-3; D might be TRBD1 or TRBD2, each matching 5 bases. Germline V CDR1 and CDR2: MNHNS, SASEGT. The CDR3 spans 13 residues. V was shortened by 7 bases and J by 4 bases, with 12 bases between the two germline ends. CDR3 loop: CASTLRGPDTQYF. CDR3 nucleotides: TGTGCCAGCACCCTTCGGGGACCAGATACGCAGTATTTT.

This clonotype occurred many times. V gene TRBV2 combines with J gene TRBJ1-6, with 7 bases aligning to TRBD1. Per germline, CDR1 SNHLY and CDR2 FYNNEI. Trimming cost V 8 bases and J 10 bases; bases outside gene matches: 11. This CDR3 has 14 amino acids. The CDR3 sequence: CASGMTGTASPLHF. CDR3 bases: TGTGCCAGCGGAATGACAGGGACTGCCTCACCCCTCCACTTT.

The V gene is TRBV6-2 or TRBV6-3, the J gene TRBJ1-1; 8 positions match TRBD1. CDR1 and CDR2 (germline): MNHEY, SVGEGT. The junction had 8 bases not matched to a gene; V was cut back by 2 bases and J by 0 bases. The length of the CDR3 is 17 residues. The CDR3 bases are TGTGCCAGCAGTTACGATAGACAGGGGACTTTGAACACTGAAGCTTTCTTT. Amino acid sequence: CASSYDRQGTLNTEAFF.

This clonotype was seen ten or more times. The CDR3 spells CASRRAGALLTGELFF. CDR3 nucleotide sequence: TGTGCCAGCAGACGAGCGGGGGCCCTATTAACCGGGGAGCTGTTTTTT. The chain uses TRBV12-3 or TRBV12-4 and TRBJ2-2; 8 nucleotides match TRBD2. With V trimmed by 6 bases and J by 5 bases, 11 bases remained unmatched. The length of the CDR3 is 16 residues.

The table lists this clonotype with many counts. The CDR3 DNA follows: TGTGCCAGCAGTTTGAGAAGGGAGCACACTGAAGCTTTCTTT. It specifies CASSLRREHTEAFF. This sequence joins TRBV28 and TRBJ1-1; D is ambiguous. V was pared by 3 bases and J by 3 bases, with 11 bases between. This CDR3 is 14 amino acids long. Germline CDR1 MDHEN, CDR2 SYDVKM.

This clonotype was counted many times. This chain uses TRBV10-3 with TRBJ2-5, with D perhaps given as TRBD1 or TRBD2 (6 bases each). Germline V lookup: CDR1 ENHRY, CDR2 SYGVKD. V gave up 9 bases and J gave up 4 bases, with 15 bases separating them. This CDR3 spans 13 amino acids. CDR3 coding DNA: TGTGCCATTGCCCGGGGGCTCGGAGAGACCCAGTACTTC. Protein: CAIARGLGETQYF.

This clonotype was seen repeatedly, ten times or more. This chain uses TRBV20-1 with TRBJ1-5; TRBD1 is a possible D gene (5 bases). Germline V gene sequence: CDR1 DFQATT, CDR2 SNEGSKA (reference sequence). V was trimmed by 0 bases and J by 9 bases, leaving 18 bases between them. The CDR3 consists of 15 residues. The CDR3 region is CSARDVGTSAGPQHF. CDR3 coding DNA: TGCAGTGCTAGAGATGTAGGGACTTCCGCAGGGCCCCAGCATTTT.

This sequence joins TRBV2 and TRBJ2-6; 7 bases agree with TRBD1. The germline V gene has CDR1 SNHLY and CDR2 FYNNEI. V lost 11 bases to trimming and J lost 0 bases; unmatched junction nucleotides: 7. The CDR3 runs to 15 residues. This CDR3 is CAGLDRASGANVLTF. CDR3 DNA: TGTGCCGGACTCGACAGGGCCTCTGGGGCCAACGTCCTGACTTTC.

The V gene is TRBV3-1, the J gene TRBJ2-7; D is unresolved. The germline V gene has CDR1 LGHDT and CDR2 YNNKEL (reference sequence). The CDR3 contains 14 residues. V lost 1 base and J 1 base, leaving 8 bases between the germline ends. The CDR3 is CASSQGQSSYEQYF. The CDR3 DNA follows: TGTGCCAGCAGCCAAGGTCAGAGTTCCTACGAGCAGTACTTC.

This clonotype was counted at least ten times. V is TRBV10-3 and J is TRBJ1-1; a possible D gene is TRBD1 (5 bases). The germline gives CDR1 ENHRY, CDR2 SYGVKD. The V and J ends lost 6 bases and 0 bases respectively, with 11 bases between them. CDR3 size: 14 residues. The CDR3 loop reads CAISPREVNTEAFF. The DNA of the CDR3 is TGTGCCATCAGCCCCAGGGAAGTGAACACTGAAGCTTTCTTT.

At least ten counts were recorded for this clonotype. The CDR3, as DNA: TGTGCCAGCAGCTGGAGAGGGGGGGGGGCCCAAGAGACCCAGTACTTC. Amino acids: CASSWRGGGAQETQYF. V usage is TRBV11-2 and J usage is TRBJ2-5, with a tentative D call TRBD2 (7 bases). The CDR3 is 16 amino acids. Germline V gene lookup returns CDR1 SGHAT and CDR2 FQNNGV. Trimming removed 4 bases at V and 1 base at J, with 16 bases between. The full variable domain, with the rest looked up from reference TRBV11-2 and TRBJ2-5, is EAGVAQSPRYKIIEKRQSVAFWCNPISGHATLYWYQQILGQGPKLLIQFQNNGVVDDSQLPKDRFSAERLKGVDSTLKIQPAKLEDSAVYLCASSWRGGGAQETQYFGPGTRLLVL.